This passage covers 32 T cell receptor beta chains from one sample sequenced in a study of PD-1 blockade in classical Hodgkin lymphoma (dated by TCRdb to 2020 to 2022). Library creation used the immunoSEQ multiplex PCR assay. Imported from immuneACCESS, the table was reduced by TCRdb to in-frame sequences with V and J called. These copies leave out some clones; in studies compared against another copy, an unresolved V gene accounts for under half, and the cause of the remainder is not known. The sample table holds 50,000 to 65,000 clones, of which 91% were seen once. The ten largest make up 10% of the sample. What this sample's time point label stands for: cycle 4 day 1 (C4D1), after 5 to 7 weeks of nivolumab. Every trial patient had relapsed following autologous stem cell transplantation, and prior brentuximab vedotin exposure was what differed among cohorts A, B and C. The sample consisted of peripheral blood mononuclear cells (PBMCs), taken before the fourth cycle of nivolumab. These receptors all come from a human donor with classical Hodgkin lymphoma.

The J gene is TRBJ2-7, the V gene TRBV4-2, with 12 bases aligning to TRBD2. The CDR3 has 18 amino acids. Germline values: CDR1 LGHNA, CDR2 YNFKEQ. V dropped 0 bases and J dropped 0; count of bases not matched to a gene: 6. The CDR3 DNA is TGTGCCAGCAGCCAAGACGCTAGCGGGGGGGCCATCTCCTACGAGCAGTACTTC. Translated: CASSQDASGGAISYEQYF.

CDR3 bases: TGTGCCAGCAGCTCCTTAGCAGATACGCAGTATTTT. Encoded protein: CASSSLADTQYF. The chain carries TRBV7-9 and TRBJ2-3; D not resolved. The germline V gene has CDR1 SEHNR and CDR2 FQNEAQ (reference sequence). Trimming took 4 bases from V and 4 from J, leaving 6 bases between them. The CDR3 sequence is 12 residues long.

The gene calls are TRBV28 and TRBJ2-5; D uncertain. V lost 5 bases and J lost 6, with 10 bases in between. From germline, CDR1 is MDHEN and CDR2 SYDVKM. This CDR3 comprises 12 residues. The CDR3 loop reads CASSPPGQTQYF. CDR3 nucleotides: TGTGCCAGCAGTCCTCCCGGACAGACCCAGTACTTC.

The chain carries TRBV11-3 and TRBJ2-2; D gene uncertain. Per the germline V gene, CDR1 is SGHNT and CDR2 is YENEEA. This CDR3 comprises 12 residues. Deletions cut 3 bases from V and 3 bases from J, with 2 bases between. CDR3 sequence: CASSFYTGELFF. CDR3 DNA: TGTGCCAGCAGCTTTTACACCGGGGAGCTGTTTTTT.

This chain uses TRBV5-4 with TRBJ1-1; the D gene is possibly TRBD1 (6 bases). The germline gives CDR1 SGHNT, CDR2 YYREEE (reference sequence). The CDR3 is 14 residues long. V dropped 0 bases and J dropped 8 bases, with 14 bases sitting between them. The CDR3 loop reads CASSLAGQGREAFF. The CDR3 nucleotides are TGTGCCAGCAGCTTGGCCGGGCAGGGGAGAGAAGCTTTCTTT.

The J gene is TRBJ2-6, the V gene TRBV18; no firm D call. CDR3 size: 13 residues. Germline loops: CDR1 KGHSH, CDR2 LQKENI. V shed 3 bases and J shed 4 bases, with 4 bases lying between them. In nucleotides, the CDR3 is TGTGCCAGCTCACCTTTCGGGGCCAACGTCCTGACTTTC. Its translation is CASSPFGANVLTF.

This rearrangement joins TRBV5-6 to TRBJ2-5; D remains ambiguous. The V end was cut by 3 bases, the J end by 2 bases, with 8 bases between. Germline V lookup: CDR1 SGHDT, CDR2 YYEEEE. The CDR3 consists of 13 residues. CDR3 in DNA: TGTGCCAGCAGCTCGCTGGGTCAAGAGACCCAGTACTTC. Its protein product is CASSSLGQETQYF.

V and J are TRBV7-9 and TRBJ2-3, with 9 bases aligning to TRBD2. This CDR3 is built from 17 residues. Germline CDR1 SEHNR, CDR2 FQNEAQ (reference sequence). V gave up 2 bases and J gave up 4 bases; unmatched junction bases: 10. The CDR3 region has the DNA TGTGCCAGCAGCTTACCCGGGACTAGCTATTTTGCAGATACGCAGTATTTT. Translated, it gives CASSLPGTSYFADTQYF.

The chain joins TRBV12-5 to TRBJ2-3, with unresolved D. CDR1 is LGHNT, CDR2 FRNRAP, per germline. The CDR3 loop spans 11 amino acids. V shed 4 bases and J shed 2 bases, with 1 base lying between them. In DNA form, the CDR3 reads TGTGCTAGTGGTTCCACAGATACGCAGTATTTT. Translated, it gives CASGSTDTQYF.

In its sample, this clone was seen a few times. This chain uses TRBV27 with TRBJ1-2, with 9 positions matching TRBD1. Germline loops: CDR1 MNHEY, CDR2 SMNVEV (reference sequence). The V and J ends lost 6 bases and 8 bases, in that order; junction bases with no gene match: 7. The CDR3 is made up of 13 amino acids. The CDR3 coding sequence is TGTGCCAGCAGACTTGGGACAGGGAGAGGCTACACCTTC. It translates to CASRLGTGRGYTF.

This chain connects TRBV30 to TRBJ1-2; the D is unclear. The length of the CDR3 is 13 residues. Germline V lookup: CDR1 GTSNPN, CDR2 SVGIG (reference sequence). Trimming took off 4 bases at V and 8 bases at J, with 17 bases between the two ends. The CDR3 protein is CAWTTRADLGYTF. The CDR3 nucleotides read TGTGCCTGGACCACGAGGGCGGATCTCGGCTACACCTTC.

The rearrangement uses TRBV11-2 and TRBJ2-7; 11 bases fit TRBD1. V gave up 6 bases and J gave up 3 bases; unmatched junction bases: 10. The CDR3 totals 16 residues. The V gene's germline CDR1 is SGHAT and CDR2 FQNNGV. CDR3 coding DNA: TGTGCCAGCAGTTTCCCCTTAGGGACAGGGGGCTACGAGCAGTACTTC. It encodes CASSFPLGTGGYEQYF.

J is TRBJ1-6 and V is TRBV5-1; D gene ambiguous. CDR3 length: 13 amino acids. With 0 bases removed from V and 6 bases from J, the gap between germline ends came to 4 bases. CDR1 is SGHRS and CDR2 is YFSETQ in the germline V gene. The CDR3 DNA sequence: TGCGCCAGCAGCTTGGACGGTAATTCACCCCTCCACTTT. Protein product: CASSLDGNSPLHF.

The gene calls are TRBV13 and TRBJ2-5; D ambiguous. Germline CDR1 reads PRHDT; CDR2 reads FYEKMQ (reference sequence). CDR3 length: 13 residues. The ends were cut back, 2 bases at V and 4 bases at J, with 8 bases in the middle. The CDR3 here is CASSLRLVETQYF. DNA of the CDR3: TGTGCCAGCAGCTTACGGCTAGTAGAGACCCAGTACTTC.

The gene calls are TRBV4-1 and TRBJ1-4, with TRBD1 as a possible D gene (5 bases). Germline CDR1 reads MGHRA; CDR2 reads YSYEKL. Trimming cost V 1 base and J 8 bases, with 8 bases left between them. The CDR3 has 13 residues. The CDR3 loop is CASSQGTLEKLFF. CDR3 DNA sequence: TGCGCCAGCAGCCAAGGGACATTAGAAAAACTGTTTTTT.

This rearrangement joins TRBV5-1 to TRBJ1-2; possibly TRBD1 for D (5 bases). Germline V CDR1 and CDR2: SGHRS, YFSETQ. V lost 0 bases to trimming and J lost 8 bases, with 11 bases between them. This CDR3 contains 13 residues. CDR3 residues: CASSLGPQGGYTF. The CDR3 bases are TGCGCCAGCAGCTTGGGACCTCAGGGAGGCTACACCTTC.

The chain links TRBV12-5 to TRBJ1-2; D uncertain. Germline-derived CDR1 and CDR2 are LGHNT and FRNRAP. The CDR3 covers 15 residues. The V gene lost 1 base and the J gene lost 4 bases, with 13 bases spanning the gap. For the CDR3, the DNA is TGTGCTAGTGGTTTGGGGGCAGGCCGCACCTATGGCTACACCTTC. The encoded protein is CASGLGAGRTYGYTF.

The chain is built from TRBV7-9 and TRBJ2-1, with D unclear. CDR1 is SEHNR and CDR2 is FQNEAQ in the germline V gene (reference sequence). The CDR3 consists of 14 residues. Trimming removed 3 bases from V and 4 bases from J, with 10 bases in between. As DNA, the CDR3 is TGTGCCAGCAGCTTCGTAACGGAATACAATGAGCAGTTCTTC. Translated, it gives CASSFVTEYNEQFF.

The chain's CDR3 is CASSLRVGAALSYGYTF. In DNA form, the CDR3 reads TGTGCCAGCAGTTTAAGGGTCGGGGCCGCGCTAAGCTATGGCTACACCTTC. The chain couples TRBV28 to TRBJ1-2; the D gene is possibly TRBD1 (5 bases). The CDR3 covers 17 residues. Deletions cut 2 bases from V and 4 bases from J, with 20 bases between. Looked up from germline, CDR1 is MDHEN and CDR2 is SYDVKM.

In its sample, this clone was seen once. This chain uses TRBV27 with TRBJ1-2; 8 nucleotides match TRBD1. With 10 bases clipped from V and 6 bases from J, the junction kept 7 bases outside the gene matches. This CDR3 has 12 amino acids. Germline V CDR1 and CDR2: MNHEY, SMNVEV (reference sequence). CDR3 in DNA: TGTGCCATCCGGACAGGGCTTAATGGCTACACCTTC. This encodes CAIRTGLNGYTF.

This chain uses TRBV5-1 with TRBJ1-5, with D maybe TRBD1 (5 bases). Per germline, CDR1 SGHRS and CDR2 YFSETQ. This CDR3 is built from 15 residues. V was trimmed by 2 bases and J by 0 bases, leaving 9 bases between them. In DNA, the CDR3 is TGCGCCAGCAGCTTAGGACAATATAGCAATCAGCCCCAGCATTTT. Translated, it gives CASSLGQYSNQPQHF.

The CDR3 loop is CASSATGGSTDTQYF. For the CDR3, the DNA is TGTGCCAGCAGCGCGACCGGGGGTAGCACAGATACGCAGTATTTT. The chain employs TRBV9 and TRBJ2-3; weak D call: TRBD2 (6 bases). CDR1 is SGDLS, CDR2 YYNGEE, per germline. V was clipped by 3 bases and J by 0 bases, with 11 bases between them. This CDR3 is built from 15 residues.

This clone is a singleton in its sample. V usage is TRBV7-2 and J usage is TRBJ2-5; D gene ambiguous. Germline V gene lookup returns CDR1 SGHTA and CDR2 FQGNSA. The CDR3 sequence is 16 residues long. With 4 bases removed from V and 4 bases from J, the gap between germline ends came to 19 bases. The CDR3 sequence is CASSSRGRSYTETQYF. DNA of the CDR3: TGTGCCAGCAGCTCCCGAGGTCGCTCTTACACAGAGACCCAGTACTTC.

The DNA of the CDR3 is TGCAGCGTTGATCAGAAGGGGACAGGGGGAGCTGAGCAGTTCTTC. Translated, it gives CSVDQKGTGGAEQFF. The gene calls are TRBV29-1 and TRBJ2-1, with 11 bases matching TRBD1. CDR1 SQVTM and CDR2 ANQGSEA come from the germline V gene. J was trimmed by 9 bases and V by 3 bases; bases with no gene match: 10. This CDR3 region has 15 residues.

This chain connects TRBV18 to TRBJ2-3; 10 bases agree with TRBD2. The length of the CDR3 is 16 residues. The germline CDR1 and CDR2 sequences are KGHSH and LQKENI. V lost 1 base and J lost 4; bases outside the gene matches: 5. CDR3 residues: CASSPQTSGVADTQYF. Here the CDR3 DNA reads TGTGCCAGCTCACCACAAACTAGCGGGGTGGCAGATACGCAGTATTTT. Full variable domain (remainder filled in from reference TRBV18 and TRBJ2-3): NAGVMQNPRHLVRRRGQEARLRCSPMKGHSHVYWYRQLPEEGLKFMVYLQKENIIDESGMPKERFSAEFPKEGPSILRIQQVVRGDSAAYFCASSPQTSGVADTQYFGPGTRLTVL.

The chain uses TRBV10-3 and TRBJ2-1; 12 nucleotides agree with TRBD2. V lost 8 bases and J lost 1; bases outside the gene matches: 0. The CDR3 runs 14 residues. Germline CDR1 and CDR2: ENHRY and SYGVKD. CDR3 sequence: CAIGLAGSYNEQFF. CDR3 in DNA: TGTGCCATCGGACTAGCGGGGTCCTACAATGAGCAGTTCTTC.

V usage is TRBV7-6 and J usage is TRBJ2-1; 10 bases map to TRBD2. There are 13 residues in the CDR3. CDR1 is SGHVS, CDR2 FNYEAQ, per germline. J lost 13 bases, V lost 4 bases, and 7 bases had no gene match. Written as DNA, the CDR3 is TGTGCCAGCAGCTGGACTAGCGGACAAACACAGTTCTTC. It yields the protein CASSWTSGQTQFF. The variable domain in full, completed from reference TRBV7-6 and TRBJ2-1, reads GAGVSQSPRYKVTKRGQDVALRCDPISGHVSLYWYRQALGQGPEFLTYFNYEAQQDKSGLPNDRFSAERPEGSISTLTIQRTEQRDSAMYRCASSWTSGQTQFFGPGTRLTVL.

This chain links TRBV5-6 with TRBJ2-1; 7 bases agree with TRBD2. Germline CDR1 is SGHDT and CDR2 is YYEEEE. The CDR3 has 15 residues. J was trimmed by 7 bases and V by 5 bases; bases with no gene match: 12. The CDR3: CASSSAARGRNEQFF. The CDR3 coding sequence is TGTGCCAGCAGTTCGGCCGCGCGGGGGAGAAATGAGCAGTTCTTC.

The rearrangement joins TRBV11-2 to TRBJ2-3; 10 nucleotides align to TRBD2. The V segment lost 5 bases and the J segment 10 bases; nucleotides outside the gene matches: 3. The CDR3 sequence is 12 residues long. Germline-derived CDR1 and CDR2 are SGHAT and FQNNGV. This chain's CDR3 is CASSPSGGAQYF. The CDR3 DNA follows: TGTGCCAGCAGCCCTAGCGGGGGTGCGCAGTATTTT.

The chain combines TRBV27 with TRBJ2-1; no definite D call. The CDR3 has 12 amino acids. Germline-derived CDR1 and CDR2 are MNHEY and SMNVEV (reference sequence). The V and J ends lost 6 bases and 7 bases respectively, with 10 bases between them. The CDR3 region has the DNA TGTGCCAGCAGCAACTTAAGGAATGAGCAGTTCTTC. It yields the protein CASSNLRNEQFF.

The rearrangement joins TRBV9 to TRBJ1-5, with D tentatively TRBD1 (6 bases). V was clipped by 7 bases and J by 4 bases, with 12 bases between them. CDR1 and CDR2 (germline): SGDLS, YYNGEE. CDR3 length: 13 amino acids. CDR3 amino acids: CASGGGGNQPQHF. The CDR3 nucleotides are TGTGCCAGCGGGGGAGGGGGTAATCAGCCCCAGCATTTT.

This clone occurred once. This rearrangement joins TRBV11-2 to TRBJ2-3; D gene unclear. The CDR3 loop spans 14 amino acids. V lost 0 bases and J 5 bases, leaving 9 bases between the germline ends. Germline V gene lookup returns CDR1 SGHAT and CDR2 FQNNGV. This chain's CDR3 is CASSLDAAVDTQYF. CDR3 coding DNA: TGTGCCAGCAGCTTAGATGCGGCAGTAGATACGCAGTATTTT. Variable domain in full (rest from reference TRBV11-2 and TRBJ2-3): EAGVAQSPRYKIIEKRQSVAFWCNPISGHATLYWYQQILGQGPKLLIQFQNNGVVDDSQLPKDRFSAERLKGVDSTLKIQPAKLEDSAVYLCASSLDAAVDTQYFGPGTRLTVL.